Listed below are T cell receptor beta chains from one sample, sequenced in a study of shared clonotypes between healthy human individuals. The repertoire was sequenced with immunoSEQ multiplex PCR; TCRdb's copy has only in-frame clones and lacks some. This table holds hundreds of thousands of clones, roughly 78% found once. The specimen sequenced was memory CD4+ T cells sorted from blood. The source of these receptors is a woman aged 30 to 39 in good health. Each CDR3 is given with its conserved first and last residue. The D gene is left open where the match is weak. Not every row has a clone size; where given, it reads once, few, many or a size class.

>.|TRBJ2-5|TRBV7-2|once
CASSGQNFLGETQYF
TGTGCCAGCAGTGGACAGAACTTCCTCGGGGAGACCCAGTACTTC
>TRBD1|TRBJ2-7|TRBV6-1|.
CASSDGTGGEDYEQYF
TGTGCCAGCAGTGATGGGACAGGGGGGGAGGATTACGAGCAGTACTTC
>TRBD1|TRBJ1-1|TRBV27|.
CASRDRVTEAFF
TGTGCCAGCAGGGACAGGGTCACTGAAGCTTTCTTT
>.|TRBJ1-1|TRBV6-5|.
CASSYRRTGMNTEAFF
TGTGCCAGCAGTTACCGTAGAACGGGGATGAACACTGAAGCTTTCTTT
>.|TRBJ2-7|TRBV28|.
CASTTGGTGVTYEQYF
TGTGCCAGCACCACCGGGGGCACAGGGGTGACCTACGAGCAGTACTTC
>TRBD1|TRBJ2-5|TRBV4-2|.
CASSQDPGGFGETQYF
TGTGCCAGCAGCCAAGATCCAGGGGGTTTCGGGGAGACCCAGTACTTC
>.|TRBJ1-2|TRBV2|.
CASIYRGSNYGYTF
TGTGCCAGCATTTATAGGGGAAGTAACTATGGCTACACCTTC
>.|TRBJ1-6|TRBV28|.
CASVEEYNSPLHF
TGTGCCAGCGTCGAGGAGTATAATTCACCCCTCCACTTT
>TRBD2|TRBJ2-1|TRBV27|.
CASSLFGLALPRPYNEQFF
TGTGCCAGCAGTTTATTTGGACTAGCGTTACCTAGACCCTACAATGAGCAGTTCTTC
>.|TRBJ1-4|TRBV5-1|.
CASRSDENEKLFF
TGCGCCAGCAGATCGGATGAAAATGAAAAACTGTTTTTT
>TRBD1|TRBJ1-5|TRBV14|.
CASSQEAAVTGREVRNQPQHF
TGTGCCAGCAGCCAAGAGGCGGCTGTGACAGGGAGGGAGGTTCGCAATCAGCCCCAGCATTTT
>.|TRBJ1-3|TRBV6-1|few
CASSRSGTGNTIYF
TGTGCCAGCAGCCGCTCAGGGACTGGAAACACCATATATTTT
>TRBD2|TRBJ2-7|TRBV7-6|.
CASSLVAGGGEQYF
TGTGCCAGCAGCTTGGTAGCGGGAGGAGGAGAGCAGTACTTC
>.|TRBJ2-2|TRBV7-2|.
CASSLPRKATGELFF
TGTGCCAGCAGCTTGCCCCGTAAAGCCACCGGGGAGCTGTTTTTT
>TRBD1|TRBJ1-1|TRBV5-1|few
CASGGQGAENTEAFF
TGCGCCAGCGGGGGACAGGGGGCTGAGAACACTGAAGCTTTCTTT
>TRBD1|TRBJ1-5|TRBV6-6|.
CASSYWTGGNQPQHF
TGTGCCAGCAGTTACTGGACAGGGGGCAATCAGCCCCAGCATTTT
>TRBD1|TRBJ2-6|TRBV4-1|once
CASSRPQGELAGANVLTF
TGCGCCAGCAGCCGCCCACAGGGGGAGCTGGCTGGGGCCAACGTCCTGACTTTC
>TRBD2|TRBJ2-7|TRBV29-1|.
CSVRLAGTYEQYF
TGCAGCGTTCGTCTAGCGGGAACCTACGAGCAGTACTTC
>TRBD2|TRBJ2-1|TRBV2|.
CASRKGTSDIYNEQFF
TGTGCCAGCAGAAAGGGGACTAGCGACATCTACAATGAGCAGTTCTTC
>TRBD1|TRBJ2-7|TRBV28|few
CASSFQGARAYEQYF
TGTGCCAGCAGTTTTCAGGGGGCGCGGGCATACGAGCAGTACTTC
>.|TRBJ2-5|TRBV7-9|once
CASSPPAGQETQYF
TGTGCCAGCAGCCCCCCGGCAGGGCAAGAGACCCAGTACTTC
>TRBD2|TRBJ2-3|TRBV7-2|.
CASSFSGGTDTQYF
TGTGCCAGCAGCTTCAGCGGGGGCACAGATACGCAGTATTTT
>.|TRBJ2-7|TRBV4-1|.
CASSQVGRFYEQYF
TGCGCCAGCAGCCAAGTAGGCAGGTTCTACGAGCAGTACTTC
>.|TRBJ1-5|TRBV28|.
CASSLNRVVQHF
TGTGCCAGCAGTCTCAACAGGGTAGTCCAGCATTTT
>.|TRBJ2-2|TRBV28|.
CASDPRRTTGELFF
TGTGCCAGTGACCCTCGGCGCACTACCGGGGAGCTGTTTTTT
>TRBD2|TRBJ2-7|TRBV28|few
CASSGPGLAAKSGKQYF
TGTGCCAGCAGTGGACCGGGTCTAGCGGCAAAGTCTGGGAAGCAGTACTTC
>.|TRBJ1-2|TRBV5-4|.
CASVKGGNYGYTF
TGTGCCAGCGTCAAGGGCGGAAACTATGGCTACACCTTC
>.|TRBJ2-4|TRBV7-2|.
CASSPKDQLVLNSIQYF
TGTGCCAGCAGCCCCAAAGACCAACTAGTGTTGAATAGCATTCAGTACTTC
>TRBD1|TRBJ1-2|TRBV30|.
CAWNRDRRGYTF
TGTGCCTGGAACCGGGACAGGAGAGGCTACACCTTC
>TRBD2|TRBJ2-5|TRBV7-7|.
CASSLGLAGGIGQETQYF
TGTGCCAGCAGCCTCGGACTAGCGGGAGGGATTGGCCAAGAGACCCAGTACTTC
>TRBD2|TRBJ2-5|TRBV7-8|few
CASSVTSASSGTQYF
TGTGCCAGCAGCGTGACTAGCGCCTCCTCGGGGACCCAGTACTTC